This section outlines one TCR beta chain sequence together with its context. Clones were sequenced by immunoSEQ multiplex PCR, and TCRdb holds only the in-frame ones, with some missing. This table holds almost 550,000 clones, 78% found once. This CDR3 region has 19 residues. Germline V lookup: CDR1 MNHEY, CDR2 SMNVEV (reference sequence). The trim removed 3 bases at V and 0 bases at J, leaving 9 bases unmatched. The data were taken from a study of shared T cell receptors in the human thymus. This same sample was also part of a study on human thymus T cells.

The clonotype comes from a boy younger than two with a congenital heart defect. The sequencing sample was made of thymocytes. The chain joins TRBV27 to TRBJ2-6, with 9 bases that match TRBD1. The CDR3 sequence is CASSFHVGQGGSGANVLTF. CDR3 coding DNA: TGTGCCAGCAGTTTTCACGTGGGACAGGGTGGCTCTGGGGCCAACGTCCTGACTTTC.